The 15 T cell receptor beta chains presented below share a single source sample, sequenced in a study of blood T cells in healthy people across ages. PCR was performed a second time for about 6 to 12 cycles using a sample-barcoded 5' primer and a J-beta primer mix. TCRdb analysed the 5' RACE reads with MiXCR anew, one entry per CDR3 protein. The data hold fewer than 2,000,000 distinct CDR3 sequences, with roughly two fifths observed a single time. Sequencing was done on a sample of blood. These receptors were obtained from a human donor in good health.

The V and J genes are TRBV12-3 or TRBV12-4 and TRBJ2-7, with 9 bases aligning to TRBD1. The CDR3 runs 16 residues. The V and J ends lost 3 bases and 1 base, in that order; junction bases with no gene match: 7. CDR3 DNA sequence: TGTGCCAGCAGTTTTGGAGGGGGACAGGGTTCCTACGAGCAGTACTTC. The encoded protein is CASSFGGGQGSYEQYF.

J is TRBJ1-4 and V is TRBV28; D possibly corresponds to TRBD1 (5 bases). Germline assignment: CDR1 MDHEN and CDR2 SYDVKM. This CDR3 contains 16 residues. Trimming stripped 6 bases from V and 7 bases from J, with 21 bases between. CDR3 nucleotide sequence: TGTGCCAGCAGCCGCCGACGGGGGACGGGTGGTGAAAAACTGTTTTTT. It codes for CASSRRRGTGGEKLFF.

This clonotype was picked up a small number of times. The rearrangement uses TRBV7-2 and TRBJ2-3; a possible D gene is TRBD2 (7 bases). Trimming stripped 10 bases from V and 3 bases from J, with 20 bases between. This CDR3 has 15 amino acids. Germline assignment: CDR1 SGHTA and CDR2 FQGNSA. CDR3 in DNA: TGTGCCACCCTTCCGGGGGGCCTCAGGACAGATACGCAGTATTTT. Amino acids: CATLPGGLRTDTQYF. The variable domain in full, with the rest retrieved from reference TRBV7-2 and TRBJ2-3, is GAGVSQSPSNKVTEKGKDVELRCDPISGHTALYWYRQSLGQGLEFLIYFQGNSAPDKSGLPSDRFSAERTGGSVSTLTIQRTQQEDSAVYLCATLPGGLRTDTQYFGPGTRLTVL.

CDR3 region: CAISPGTAYNEQFF. The CDR3 bases are TGTGCCATCAGCCCCGGGACAGCTTACAATGAGCAGTTCTTC. This chain connects TRBV10-3 to TRBJ2-1; TRBD1 aligns across 7 bases. Germline trimming cut 6 bases from V and 4 bases from J; bases unmatched to any gene: 6. Germline CDR1 reads ENHRY; CDR2 reads SYGVKD. The CDR3 loop spans 14 amino acids.

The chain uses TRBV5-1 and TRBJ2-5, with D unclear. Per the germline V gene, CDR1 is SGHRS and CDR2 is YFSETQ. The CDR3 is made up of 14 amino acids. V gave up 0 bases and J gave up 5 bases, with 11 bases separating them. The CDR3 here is CASSLDGLEETQYF. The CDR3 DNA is TGCGCCAGCAGCTTGGACGGGTTGGAGGAGACCCAGTACTTC.

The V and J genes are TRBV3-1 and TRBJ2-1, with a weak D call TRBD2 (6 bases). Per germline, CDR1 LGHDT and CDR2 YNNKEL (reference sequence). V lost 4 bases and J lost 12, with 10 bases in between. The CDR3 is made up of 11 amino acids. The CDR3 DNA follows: TGTGCCAGCAGCCGGCGGGATAGGCAGTTCTTC. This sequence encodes CASSRRDRQFF.

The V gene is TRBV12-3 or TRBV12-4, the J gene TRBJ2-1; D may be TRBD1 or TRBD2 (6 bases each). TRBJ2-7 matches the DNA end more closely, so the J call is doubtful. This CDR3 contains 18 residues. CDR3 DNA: TGTGCCAGCAGTTTAGCGGATACGGGGGCCCGGTCCTACAATGAGCAGTACTTC. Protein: CASSLADTGARSYNEQYF.

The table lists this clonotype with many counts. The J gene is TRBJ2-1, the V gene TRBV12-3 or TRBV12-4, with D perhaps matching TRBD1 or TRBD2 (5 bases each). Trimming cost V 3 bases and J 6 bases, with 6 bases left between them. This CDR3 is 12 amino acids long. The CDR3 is CASSFGTNEQFF. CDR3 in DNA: TGTGCCAGCAGTTTTGGGACCAATGAGCAGTTCTTC.

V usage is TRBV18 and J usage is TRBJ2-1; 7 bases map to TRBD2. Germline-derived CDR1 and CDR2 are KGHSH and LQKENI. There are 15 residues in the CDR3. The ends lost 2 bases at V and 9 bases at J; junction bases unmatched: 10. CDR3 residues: CASSPFSLGEGEQFF. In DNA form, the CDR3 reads TGTGCCAGCTCACCATTCTCCTTAGGGGAGGGTGAGCAGTTCTTC. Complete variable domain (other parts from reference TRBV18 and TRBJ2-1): NAGVMQNPRHLVRRRGQEARLRCSPMKGHSHVYWYRQLPEEGLKFMVYLQKENIIDESGMPKERFSAEFPKEGPSILRIQQVVRGDSAAYFCASSPFSLGEGEQFFGPGTRLTVL.

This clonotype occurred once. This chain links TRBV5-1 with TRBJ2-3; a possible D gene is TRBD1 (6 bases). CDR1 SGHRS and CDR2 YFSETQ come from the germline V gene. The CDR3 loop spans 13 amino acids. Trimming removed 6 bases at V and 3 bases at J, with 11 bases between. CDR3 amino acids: CASTEQGTDTQYF. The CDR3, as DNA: TGCGCCAGCACGGAACAGGGAACAGATACGCAGTATTTT.

The CDR3 DNA reads as TGTGCCAGCAGCGTAGGTTCCGGACTCTACACAGATACGCAGTATTTT. It codes for CASSVGSGLYTDTQYF. V and J are TRBV9 and TRBJ2-3; TRBD2 might be the D (5 bases). Between the trimmed V and J ends, which lost 0 bases and 2 bases, there was a span of 13 bases. CDR3 size: 16 residues. CDR1 and CDR2 from the germline V gene are SGDLS and YYNGEE.

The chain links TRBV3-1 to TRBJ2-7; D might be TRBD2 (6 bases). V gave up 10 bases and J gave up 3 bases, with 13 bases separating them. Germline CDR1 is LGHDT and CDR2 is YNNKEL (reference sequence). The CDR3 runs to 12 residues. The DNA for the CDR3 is TGTGCCACTCAGGGACTTCGCTACGAGCAGTACTTC. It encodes CATQGLRYEQYF.

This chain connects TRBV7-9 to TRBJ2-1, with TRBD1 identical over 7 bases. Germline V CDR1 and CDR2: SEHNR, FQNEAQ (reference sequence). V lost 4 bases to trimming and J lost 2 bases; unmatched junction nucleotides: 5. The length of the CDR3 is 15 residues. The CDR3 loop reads CASSSLQGPYNEQFF. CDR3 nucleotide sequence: TGTGCCAGCAGCTCCCTACAGGGGCCCTACAATGAGCAGTTCTTC. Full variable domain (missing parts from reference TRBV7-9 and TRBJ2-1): DTGVSQNPRHKITKRGQNVTFRCDPISEHNRLYWYRQTLGQGPEFLTYFQNEAQLEKSRLLSDRFSAERPKGSFSTLEIQRTEQGDSAMYLCASSSLQGPYNEQFFGPGTRLTVL.

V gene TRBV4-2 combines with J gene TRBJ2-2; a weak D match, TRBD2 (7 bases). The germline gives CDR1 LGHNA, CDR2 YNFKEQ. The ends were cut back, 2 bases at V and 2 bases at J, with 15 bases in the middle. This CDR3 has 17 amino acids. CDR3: CASSQHFRGGNTGELFF. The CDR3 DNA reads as TGTGCCAGCAGCCAACACTTTCGCGGGGGCAACACCGGGGAGCTGTTTTTT.

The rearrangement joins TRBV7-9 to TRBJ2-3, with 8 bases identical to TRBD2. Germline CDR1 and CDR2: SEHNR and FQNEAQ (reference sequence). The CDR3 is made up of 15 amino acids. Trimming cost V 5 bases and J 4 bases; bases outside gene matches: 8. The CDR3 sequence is CASSPRGSGADTQYF. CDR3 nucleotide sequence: TGTGCCAGCAGCCCCCGGGGTAGCGGGGCAGATACGCAGTATTTT.